Sequencing of this T cell receptor (beta chain) was carried out in a study of glioma-infiltrating T cells after dendritic cell vaccination (dated by TCRdb to between 2015 and 2016). Some background on the complete study: The cohort included approximately 15 glioblastoma patients drawn from Phase I and II dendritic cell vaccination trials, of whom 9 were newly diagnosed and 6 had recurrent disease. Autologous tumor lysate-pulsed dendritic cell vaccination was administered to the patients between about 2003 and 2013. To make the vaccine, monocyte-derived dendritic cells were cultured for 6 to 7 days with IL-4 and GM-CSF and then pulsed overnight with autologous tumor lysate. Each patient was given three intradermal dendritic cell vaccine injections, spaced two weeks apart, in the arm below the axilla. Tumor-infiltrating lymphocyte content was quantified and tumor and blood repertoires were compared in dendritic cell-vaccinated glioblastoma patients by deep sequencing of TCR beta CDR3 regions. Survival after dendritic cell vaccination was correlated with TCR sequencing metrics such as TIL content and the overlap between tumor and blood repertoires.

To be selected, patients needed enough residual fresh-frozen tumor tissue and more than two years of available survival data. None of the glioblastoma patients carried an isocitrate dehydrogenase mutation, although molecular status otherwise varied. PBMC were collected before vaccination, two weeks after the third vaccination, and at tumor progression if progression occurred. The Qiagen DNeasy Blood extraction Kit was used for extraction of genomic DNA. CDR1 SSHAT and CDR2 FNYEAQ are derived from the germline V gene (reference sequence). From the cysteine through the phenylalanine, the CDR3 covers 14 amino acids. The CDR3 DNA has 42 bases and is translated from base 1. V ends up 7 bases short and J 4 bases short, with an unmatched junction base count of 9. For this clone: This receptor's antigen is unknown. It has no much larger one-base neighbor in the sample; base qualities were not kept.

Overall study results and their limits: After dendritic cell vaccination, a higher estimated pretreatment TIL content predicted longer time to progression and overall survival. The three-group TCR overlap response model was described as speculative and requiring prospective validation. No direct relationship between TCR clonality and survival was found, suggesting a diverse polyclonal response may matter. The cohort was small and heterogeneous, with few patients having full blood and tumor sets and even fewer initial-recurrent tumor pairs.

The immunoSEQ assay amplified TCRB CDR3 regions from approximately 2 micrograms of genomic DNA, or from all available DNA when less than that amount was available. The multiplex PCR relied on 60 forward primers for TCR V beta segments and 13 reverse primers for J beta segments. Synthetic control templates were spiked into each sample at limiting dilution to estimate reads per starting template. Reads of 87 bp were generated by sequencing on the Illumina HiSeq System. The authors' analysis ran thus. PCR and sequencing errors were removed by a nearest neighbor algorithm that merged closely related sequences. TCR overlap was measured as the percentage of unique tumor TCR beta sequences also present in the same patient's peripheral blood. TCRdb obtained this table from immuneACCESS and retained in-frame rearrangements with V and J assigned. These tables miss some clones; where compared with another copy, unresolved V genes account for less than half of the shortfall, and the remainder is unexplained. V and J calls and clone size come straight from that table; D and trimming were deduced from the DNA. Recorded for this sample are 90,000 or so clones; about 84% of them occurred a single time. The leading ten clones occupy roughly 2.9% of the sample.

The chain is assembled from TRBV7-7 and TRBJ1-1; 7 bases in the junction line up with TRBD1. This TCR came from a human donor with glioblastoma. Here the sequenced sample was blood, taken before dendritic cell vaccination. The CDR3 has the sequence CASMGQPISTEAFF. Read as DNA, the sequence is TGTGCCAGCATGGGACAGCCCATATCCACTGAAGCTTTCTTT.